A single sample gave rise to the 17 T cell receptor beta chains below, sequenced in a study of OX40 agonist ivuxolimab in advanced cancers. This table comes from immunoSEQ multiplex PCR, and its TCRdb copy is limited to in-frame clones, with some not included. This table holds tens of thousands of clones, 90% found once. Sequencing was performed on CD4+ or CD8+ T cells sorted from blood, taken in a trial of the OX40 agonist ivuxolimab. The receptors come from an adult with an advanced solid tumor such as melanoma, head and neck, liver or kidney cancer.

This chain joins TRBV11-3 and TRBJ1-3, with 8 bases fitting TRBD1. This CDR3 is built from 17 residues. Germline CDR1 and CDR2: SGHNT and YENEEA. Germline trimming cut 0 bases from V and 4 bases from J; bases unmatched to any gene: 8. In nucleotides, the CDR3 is TGTGCCAGCAGCTTAGAAGCTGGACAGGGTTCAGGAAACACCATATATTTT. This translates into CASSLEAGQGSGNTIYF.

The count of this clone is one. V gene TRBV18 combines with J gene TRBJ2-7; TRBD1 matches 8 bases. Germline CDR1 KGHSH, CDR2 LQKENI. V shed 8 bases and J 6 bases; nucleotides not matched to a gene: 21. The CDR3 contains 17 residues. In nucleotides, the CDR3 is TGTGCCAGCGCGGTCACGGGGACAGGTGTTCAGGGCGGCGAGCAGTACTTC. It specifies CASAVTGTGVQGGEQYF. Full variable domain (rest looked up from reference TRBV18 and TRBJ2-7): NAGVMQNPRHLVRRRGQEARLRCSPMKGHSHVYWYRQLPEEGLKFMVYLQKENIIDESGMPKERFSAEFPKEGPSILRIQQVVRGDSAAYFCASAVTGTGVQGGEQYFGPGTRLTVT.

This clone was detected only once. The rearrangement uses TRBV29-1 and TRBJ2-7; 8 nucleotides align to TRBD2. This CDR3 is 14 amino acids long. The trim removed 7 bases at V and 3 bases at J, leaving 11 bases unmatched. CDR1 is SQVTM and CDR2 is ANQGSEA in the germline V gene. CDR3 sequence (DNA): TGCAGCGCGAGGGGGGGGCTAGCGGGCTACGAGCAGTACTTC. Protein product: CSARGGLAGYEQYF.

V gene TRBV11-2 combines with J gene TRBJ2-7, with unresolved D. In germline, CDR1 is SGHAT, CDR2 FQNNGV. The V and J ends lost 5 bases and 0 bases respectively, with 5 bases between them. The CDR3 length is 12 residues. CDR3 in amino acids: CASSRLSYEQYF. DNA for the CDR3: TGTGCCAGCAGCCGTCTCTCCTACGAGCAGTACTTC.

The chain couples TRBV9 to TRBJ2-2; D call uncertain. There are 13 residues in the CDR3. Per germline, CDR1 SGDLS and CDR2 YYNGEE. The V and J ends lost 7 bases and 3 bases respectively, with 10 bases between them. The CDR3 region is CASSAVDTGELFF. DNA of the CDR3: TGTGCCAGCTCCGCGGTAGACACCGGGGAGCTGTTTTTT.

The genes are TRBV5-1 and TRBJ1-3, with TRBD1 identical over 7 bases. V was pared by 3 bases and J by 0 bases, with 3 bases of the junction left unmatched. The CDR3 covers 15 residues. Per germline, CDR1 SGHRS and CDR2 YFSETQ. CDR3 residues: CASSSTGVSGNTIYF. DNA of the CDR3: TGCGCCAGCAGCTCCACAGGGGTCTCTGGAAACACCATATATTTT.

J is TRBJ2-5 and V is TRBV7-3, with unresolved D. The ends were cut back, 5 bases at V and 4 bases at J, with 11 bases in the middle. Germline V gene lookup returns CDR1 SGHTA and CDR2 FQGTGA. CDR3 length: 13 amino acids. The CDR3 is CASSRGDGETQYF. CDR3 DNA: TGTGCCAGCAGCCGAGGCGACGGAGAGACCCAGTACTTC.

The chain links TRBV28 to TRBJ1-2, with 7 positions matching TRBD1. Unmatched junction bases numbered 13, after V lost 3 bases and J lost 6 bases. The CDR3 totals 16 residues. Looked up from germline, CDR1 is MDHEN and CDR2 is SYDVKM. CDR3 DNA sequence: TGTGCCAGCAGTTTTGGAGGGACAGCGGGGGATGATGGCTACACCTTC. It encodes CASSFGGTAGDDGYTF.

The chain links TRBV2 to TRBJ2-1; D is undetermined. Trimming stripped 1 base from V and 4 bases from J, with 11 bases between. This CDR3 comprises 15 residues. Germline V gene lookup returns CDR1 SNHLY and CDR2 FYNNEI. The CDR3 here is CASSEGRTTYNEQFF. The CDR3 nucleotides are TGTGCCAGCAGTGAAGGACGGACGACTTACAATGAGCAGTTCTTC.

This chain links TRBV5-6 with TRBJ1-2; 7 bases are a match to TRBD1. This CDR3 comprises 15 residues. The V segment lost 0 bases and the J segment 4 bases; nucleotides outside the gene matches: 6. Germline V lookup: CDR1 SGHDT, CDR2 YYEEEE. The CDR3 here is CASSLVFQGVYGYTF. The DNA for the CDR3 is TGTGCCAGCAGCTTGGTGTTCCAGGGGGTCTATGGCTACACCTTC.

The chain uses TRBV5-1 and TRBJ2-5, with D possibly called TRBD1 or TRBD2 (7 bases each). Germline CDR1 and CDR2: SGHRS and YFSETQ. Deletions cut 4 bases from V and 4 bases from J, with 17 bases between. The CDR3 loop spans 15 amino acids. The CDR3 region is CASSPIQGRGETQYF. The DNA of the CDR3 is TGCGCCAGCAGCCCTATACAGGGGAGGGGAGAGACCCAGTACTTC.

As DNA, the CDR3 is TGTGCCAGCAGTCGGGACTTCATGAACACTGAAGCTTTCTTT. It codes for CASSRDFMNTEAFF. This chain connects TRBV6-5 to TRBJ1-1, with a weak D call TRBD1 (5 bases). This CDR3 region has 14 residues. Germline CDR1 and CDR2: MNHEY and SVGAGI. The V end was cut by 5 bases, the J end by 0 bases, with 10 bases between.

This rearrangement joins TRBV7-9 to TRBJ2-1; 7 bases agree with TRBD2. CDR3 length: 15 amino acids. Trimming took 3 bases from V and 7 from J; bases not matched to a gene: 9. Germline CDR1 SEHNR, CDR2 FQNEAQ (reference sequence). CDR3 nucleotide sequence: TGTGCCAGCAGCTTGAAGCGGGGAGACGGAAATGAGCAGTTCTTC. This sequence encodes CASSLKRGDGNEQFF.

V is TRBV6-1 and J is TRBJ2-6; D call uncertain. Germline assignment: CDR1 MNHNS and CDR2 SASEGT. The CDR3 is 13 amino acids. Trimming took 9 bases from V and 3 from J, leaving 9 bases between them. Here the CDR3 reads CASRLFGANVLTF. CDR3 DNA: TGTGCCAGTCGACTTTTTGGGGCCAACGTCCTGACTTTC.

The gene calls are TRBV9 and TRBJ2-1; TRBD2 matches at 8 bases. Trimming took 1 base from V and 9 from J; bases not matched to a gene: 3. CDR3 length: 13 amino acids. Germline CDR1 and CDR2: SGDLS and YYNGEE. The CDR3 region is CASSVLGGGEQFF. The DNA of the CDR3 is TGTGCCAGCAGCGTACTCGGGGGGGGTGAGCAGTTCTTC.

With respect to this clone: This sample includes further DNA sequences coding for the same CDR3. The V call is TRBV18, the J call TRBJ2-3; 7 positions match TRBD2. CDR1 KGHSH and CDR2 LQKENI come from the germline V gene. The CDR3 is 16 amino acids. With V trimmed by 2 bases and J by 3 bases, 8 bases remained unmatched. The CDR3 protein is CASSPSGSSGTDTQYF. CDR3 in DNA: TGTGCCAGCTCACCATCGGGTTCTAGCGGTACAGATACGCAGTATTTT.

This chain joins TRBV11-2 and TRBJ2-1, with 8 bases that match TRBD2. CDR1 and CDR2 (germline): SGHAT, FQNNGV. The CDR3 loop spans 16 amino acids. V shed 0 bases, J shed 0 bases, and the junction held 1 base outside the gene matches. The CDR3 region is CASSLDSGNSYNEQFF. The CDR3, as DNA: TGTGCCAGCAGCTTAGATAGCGGGAACTCCTACAATGAGCAGTTCTTC. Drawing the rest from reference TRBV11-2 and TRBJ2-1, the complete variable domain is EAGVAQSPRYKIIEKRQSVAFWCNPISGHATLYWYQQILGQGPKLLIQFQNNGVVDDSQLPKDRFSAERLKGVDSTLKIQPAKLEDSAVYLCASSLDSGNSYNEQFFGPGTRLTVL.